Each of the 21 T cell receptor beta chains below was sequenced from the same sample in a study of blood T cell repertoires in COVID-19. Method: immunoSEQ multiplex PCR; TCRdb's copy keeps in-frame clones and lacks some. The sample gives roughly 250,000 clones, roughly 84% of which show up once; around a sixth is in the top ten. The sequencing input was peripheral blood. The source of these receptors is a person aged 70 to 85 with COVID-19, enrolled during active disease.

The gene calls are TRBV7-9 and TRBJ1-5, with D tentatively TRBD1 (6 bases). Germline V gene sequence: CDR1 SEHNR, CDR2 FQNEAQ (reference sequence). V was cut by 5 bases and J by 6 bases, with 14 bases left in between. The CDR3 runs 14 residues. In DNA, the CDR3 is TGTGCCAGCAGCCGGACAGAGGAAAGTCAGCCCCAGCATTTT. Protein sequence: CASSRTEESQPQHF.

The chain uses TRBV2 and TRBJ2-3; 7 bases fit TRBD1. The V and J ends lost 2 bases and 6 bases, in that order; junction bases with no gene match: 11. Germline assignment: CDR1 SNHLY and CDR2 FYNNEI. The CDR3 runs to 16 residues. CDR3 nucleotide sequence: TGTGCCAGCAGTGAAAACAGCCTACAGGGGTCCGATACGCAGTATTTT. It is translated as CASSENSLQGSDTQYF. The full variable domain, rest sourced from reference TRBV2 and TRBJ2-3, is EPEVTQTPSHQVTQMGQEVILRCVPISNHLYFYWYRQILGQKVEFLVSFYNNEISEKSEIFDDQFSVERPDGSNFTLKIRSTKLEDSAMYFCASSENSLQGSDTQYFGPGTRLTVL.

The chain couples TRBV5-1 to TRBJ2-7, with 8 bases lining up with TRBD2. Germline V gene lookup returns CDR1 SGHRS and CDR2 YFSETQ. Germline trimming cut 1 base from V and 4 bases from J; bases unmatched to any gene: 4. This CDR3 region has 14 residues. The CDR3 nucleotides read TGCGCCAGCAGCTTGTCGGGAGGGCCTTACGAGCAGTACTTC. This translates into CASSLSGGPYEQYF.

The J gene is TRBJ2-1, the V gene TRBV7-2; maybe TRBD1 (6 bases). V lost 8 bases, J lost 6 bases, and 20 bases lay in between. Per the germline V gene, CDR1 is SGHTA and CDR2 is FQGNSA. This CDR3 spans 15 amino acids. The CDR3 sequence: CASQPTKQGFNEQFF. The CDR3 DNA sequence: TGTGCCAGCCAACCGACCAAACAGGGATTCAATGAGCAGTTCTTC.

The rearrangement uses TRBV6-5 and TRBJ2-2; 9 nucleotides align to TRBD1. Germline assignment: CDR1 MNHEY and CDR2 SVGAGI. This CDR3 region has 15 residues. The junction had 6 bases not matched to a gene; V was cut back by 4 bases and J by 6 bases. The CDR3 nucleotides are TGTGCCAGCAGTTCAGGGACAGGGTCGGCCGGGGAGCTGTTTTTT. It yields the protein CASSSGTGSAGELFF.

The chain is built from TRBV28 and TRBJ1-6; TRBD1 aligns across 7 bases. This CDR3 is 14 amino acids long. V lost 4 bases to trimming and J lost 9 bases; unmatched junction nucleotides: 6. Germline V gives CDR1 MDHEN, CDR2 SYDVKM. The CDR3 sequence is CASSSTGLASPLHF. Written as DNA, the CDR3 is TGTGCCAGCAGTTCGACAGGGTTGGCTTCACCCCTCCACTTT. Full variable domain (missing parts from reference TRBV28 and TRBJ1-6): DVKVTQSSRYLVKRTGEKVFLECVQDMDHENMFWYRQDPGLGLRLIYFSYDVKMKEKGDIPEGYSVSREKKERFSLILESASTNQTSMYLCASSSTGLASPLHFGNGTRLTVT.

The CDR3 is CSVGHNTEAFF. In nucleotides, the CDR3 is TGCAGCGTTGGACATAACACTGAAGCTTTCTTT. The chain carries TRBV29-1 and TRBJ1-1, with no clear D. V was pared by 4 bases and J by 2 bases, with 5 bases between. Germline V gene sequence: CDR1 SQVTM, CDR2 ANQGSEA. There are 11 residues in the CDR3.

The CDR3 protein is CATPPGQDRSQPQHF. In DNA form, the CDR3 reads TGTGCCACCCCTCCAGGGCAGGATCGGAGTCAGCCCCAGCATTTT. This chain joins TRBV19 and TRBJ1-5; tentatively, D is TRBD1 (5 bases). CDR1 and CDR2 (germline): LNHDA, SQIVND (reference sequence). This CDR3 spans 15 amino acids. V gave up 10 bases and J gave up 6 bases, with 22 bases separating them. The full variable domain, with the rest looked up from reference TRBV19 and TRBJ1-5, is DGGITQSPKYLFRKEGQNVTLSCEQNLNHDAMYWYRQDPGQGLRLIYYSQIVNDFQKGDIAEGYSVSREKKESFPLTVTSAQKNPTAFYLCATPPGQDRSQPQHFGDGTRLSIL.

The V gene is TRBV28, the J gene TRBJ1-6; D is possibly TRBD1 (6 bases). Germline CDR1 and CDR2: MDHEN and SYDVKM. The V end lost 7 bases, the J end lost 6 bases, and 16 bases lay between the germline ends. CDR3 length: 15 amino acids. The CDR3 sequence is CASIFQGRSNSPLHF. DNA of the CDR3: TGTGCCAGCATCTTCCAGGGGAGAAGTAATTCACCCCTCCACTTT.

The V and J genes are TRBV30 and TRBJ1-5, with D uncertain. The CDR3 consists of 13 residues. The germline gives CDR1 GTSNPN, CDR2 SVGIG (reference sequence). Trimming pared 2 bases from V and 3 bases from J, leaving 8 bases between. CDR3 loop: CAWSPRFNQPQHF. The CDR3 DNA is TGTGCCTGGAGTCCCAGGTTCAATCAGCCCCAGCATTTT.

This clone came up a few times. The chain carries TRBV6-4 and TRBJ2-5, with TRBD2 matching 9 bases. The CDR3 contains 14 residues. Per the germline V gene, CDR1 is MRHNA and CDR2 is SNTAGT. V lost 3 bases, J lost 6 bases, and 5 bases stayed unmatched. The DNA of the CDR3 is TGTGCCAGCAGTGAGGGCGGGGGGGCCAAGACCCAGTACTTC. This encodes CASSEGGGAKTQYF.

This clone was observed a handful of times. The chain combines TRBV7-2 with TRBJ1-4; D is possibly TRBD1 (5 bases). With 5 bases removed from V and 7 bases from J, the gap between germline ends came to 17 bases. The V gene's germline CDR1 is SGHTA and CDR2 FQGNSA. The CDR3 totals 15 residues. The CDR3 reads CASSGAGVLGEKLFF. The CDR3 coding sequence is TGTGCCAGCAGCGGGGCCGGTGTATTAGGTGAAAAACTGTTTTTT.

This chain connects TRBV19 to TRBJ1-2; weak D call: TRBD1 (6 bases). The CDR3 runs 15 residues. Between the trimmed V and J ends, which lost 6 bases and 7 bases, there was a span of 21 bases. CDR1 LNHDA and CDR2 SQIVND come from the germline V gene (reference sequence). Written as DNA, the CDR3 is TGTGCCAGTAGACCCCAGGCAGGGGATGTGAGTGGCTACACCTTC. This encodes CASRPQAGDVSGYTF.

V is TRBV5-1 and J is TRBJ2-7, with D possibly matching TRBD1 (6 bases). This CDR3 is built from 15 residues. The V end was cut by 4 bases, the J end by 5 bases, with 19 bases between. Germline CDR1 reads SGHRS; CDR2 reads YFSETQ. The CDR3 DNA reads as TGCGCCAGCAGCCCCGCCGCAGGGGCCCTCAACGAGCAGTACTTC. Protein sequence: CASSPAAGALNEQYF.

Remarks on this clone: Other DNA sequences in the same sample also yield this CDR3. The V and J genes are TRBV6-5 and TRBJ1-2; TRBD1 aligns across 7 bases. J was trimmed by 0 bases and V by 6 bases; bases with no gene match: 1. The germline V gene encodes CDR1 MNHEY and CDR2 SVGAGI. The CDR3 consists of 13 residues. The CDR3 reads CASRGTANYGYTF. CDR3 in DNA: TGTGCCAGCAGGGGGACAGCTAACTATGGCTACACCTTC.

This clone was counted a single time. The CDR3 DNA sequence: TGTGCCAGCAGTTCCGCCACCGGGACAGGGGGCTCTGGGGCCAACGTCCTGACTTTC. Translating gives CASSSATGTGGSGANVLTF. V usage is TRBV6-2 or TRBV6-3 and J usage is TRBJ2-6; 11 bases are shared with TRBD1. After removal of 4 bases from V and 0 bases from J, the junction contained 8 bases not matched to a gene. CDR3 length: 19 amino acids. Germline CDR1 MNHEY, CDR2 SVGEGT.

The table lists this clone with a count of one. CDR3 amino acids: CASSLGGALTDTQYF. In DNA form, the CDR3 reads TGTGCCAGCAGCTTAGGCGGGGCGCTCACAGATACGCAGTATTTT. The V call is TRBV7-7, the J call TRBJ2-3; D is possibly TRBD2 (6 bases). CDR1 is SSHAT and CDR2 is FNYEAQ in the germline V gene (reference sequence). With 1 base removed from V and 2 bases from J, the gap between germline ends came to 10 bases. This CDR3 is 15 amino acids long.

The genes are TRBV25-1 and TRBJ2-1; tentative D call: TRBD2 (7 bases). The CDR3 totals 16 residues. Germline CDR1 MGHDK, CDR2 SYGVNS. Trimming took off 1 base at V and 5 bases at J, with 15 bases between the two ends. The CDR3, as DNA: TGTGCCAGCAGTGAATGGGGGCTAGCGGCTAACAATGAGCAGTTCTTC. Its protein is CASSEWGLAANNEQFF. Full variable domain (outside the CDR3, taken from reference TRBV25-1 and TRBJ2-1): EADIYQTPRYLVIGTGKKITLECSQTMGHDKMYWYQQDPGMELHLIHYSYGVNSTEKGDLSSESTVSRIRTEHFPLTLESARPSHTSQYLCASSEWGLAANNEQFFGPGTRLTVL.

The genes are TRBV9 and TRBJ1-1; possible D gene TRBD1, 5 bases. Germline CDR1 reads SGDLS; CDR2 reads YYNGEE. The CDR3 has 14 amino acids. V was shortened by 2 bases and J by 2 bases, with 10 bases between the two germline ends. The CDR3 nucleotides read TGTGCCAGCAGCGTGGGGGGGTTCAACACTGAAGCTTTCTTT. This codes for CASSVGGFNTEAFF.

As DNA, the CDR3 is TGTGCCAGCATGTCGACAGGGATAGTGAACACTGAAGCTTTCTTT. Translating gives CASMSTGIVNTEAFF. The chain employs TRBV6-5 and TRBJ1-1; 7 bases agree with TRBD1. Germline V gene data show CDR1 as MNHEY and CDR2 as SVGAGI. With 7 bases clipped from V and 0 bases from J, the junction kept 8 bases outside the gene matches. The CDR3 is 15 amino acids.

This clone showed up just once. The chain employs TRBV19 and TRBJ1-6; 8 bases agree with TRBD1. This CDR3 has 18 residues. V gave up 4 bases and J gave up 12 bases; unmatched junction bases: 20. Looked up from germline, CDR1 is LNHDA and CDR2 is SQIVND (reference sequence). The CDR3 here is CASSTAGTGTLDRRPLHF. CDR3 coding DNA: TGTGCCAGTAGTACAGCCGGGACAGGAACCCTAGATCGGAGACCCCTCCACTTT. The variable domain in full, completed from reference TRBV19 and TRBJ1-6, reads DGGITQSPKYLFRKEGQNVTLSCEQNLNHDAMYWYRQDPGQGLRLIYYSQIVNDFQKGDIAEGYSVSREKKESFPLTVTSAQKNPTAFYLCASSTAGTGTLDRRPLHFGNGTRLTVT.